These T cell receptor beta chains were read from a single sample in a study of cytomegalovirus exposure and HLA in healthy donors. The assay was immunoSEQ multiplex PCR, and TCRdb's table has in-frame clones only and misses some. In the table there are 120,000 to 150,000 clones, about 87% of which are singletons. Sequenced sample: PBMCs. The origin of the receptors is a man aged 18 to 29 in good health and CMV-seropositive. Each CDR3 is given with its conserved first and last residue. The D gene is left open where the match is weak. Rows give clone size only sometimes, using once, few, many, or a class for an expanded clone.

DNA	CDR3	size	V	J	D
TGTGCCAGCAGTTACTCCGGACAGAGTGCTGAAAAACTGTTTTTT	CASSYSGQSAEKLFF	NA	TRBV6-5	TRBJ1-4	NA
TGTGCCACCTCTCTGCGGGCCGGGGGCACCGGGGAGCTGTTTTTT	CATSLRAGGTGELFF	NA	TRBV6-6	TRBJ2-2	NA
TGCAGCGTCCTGGGGGGACTTCGGGTGACTGAAGCTTTCTTT	CSVLGGLRVTEAFF	NA	TRBV29-1	TRBJ1-1	NA
TGTGCCAGCAGCACTAGCGGGGGTTACAATGAGCAGTTCTTC	CASSTSGGYNEQFF	NA	TRBV6-6	TRBJ2-1	TRBD2
TGTGCCAGCACAGGGGGCGCGAAGCATTCACCCCTCCACTTT	CASTGGAKHSPLHF	few	TRBV2	TRBJ1-6	TRBD1
TGTGCCAGCAGTTACTCCTTAGCGCCCGGAACAGATACGCAGTATTTT	CASSYSLAPGTDTQYF	NA	TRBV6-5	TRBJ2-3	NA
TGTGCCAGCAAGGACCCGGGCAGGGAATACGAGCAGTACTTC	CASKDPGREYEQYF	NA	TRBV27	TRBJ2-7	NA
TGTGCCAGTAGGGACAGGGCAGCCTCCTACGAGCAGTACTTC	CASRDRAASYEQYF	once	TRBV19	TRBJ2-7	TRBD1
TGTGCCAGCTCACCTGGGACAGAAGGCTATGGCTACACCTTC	CASSPGTEGYGYTF	NA	TRBV18	TRBJ1-2	TRBD1
TGTGCTAGTGGGCCAACTACTGAAGACAGGCACCCGTCCTACGAGCAGTACTTC	CASGPTTEDRHPSYEQYF	NA	TRBV12-5	TRBJ2-7	NA
TGTGCCAGCAGCCCACGGACTAGCGGGAGGGCCCTTGATACGCAGTATTTT	CASSPRTSGRALDTQYF	NA	TRBV9	TRBJ2-3	TRBD2
TGTGCCAGCAGCTTAAAGCTAGCGGAGGGGGATACGCAGTATTTT	CASSLKLAEGDTQYF	NA	TRBV7-9	TRBJ2-3	TRBD2
TGTGCCAGCTCACTTGGACTAGCGCCAGATACGCAGTATTTT	CASSLGLAPDTQYF	NA	TRBV18	TRBJ2-3	TRBD2
TGTGCCAGCAGTTTCGATCAACAGAGCTCCTACGAGCAGTACTTC	CASSFDQQSSYEQYF	few	TRBV27	TRBJ2-7	NA
TGTGCCAGCAGTCATCTAGCGGGCCTGACCTCTGGGGCCAACGTCCTGACTTTC	CASSHLAGLTSGANVLTF	NA	TRBV27	TRBJ2-6	TRBD2
TGTGCCAGCAGTGAACAAAGCGGGGGGCAAGAGACCCAGTACTTC	CASSEQSGGQETQYF	NA	TRBV6-1	TRBJ2-5	TRBD2